The rows below give T cell receptor beta chains drawn from one sample of a study of T cell responses to AZD1222 COVID-19 vaccine. Measured with immunoSEQ multiplex PCR; TCRdb has only the in-frame clones, and not every one. Among about 180,000 clones, around 90% were seen once, and the ten largest hold about 2.1%. The input for sequencing was peripheral blood, taken 28 days after the second AZD1222 dose. The source is an adult who received the AZD1222 COVID-19 vaccine. Both conserved end residues are part of each CDR3. The order of the fields is CDR3 length, D gene, V gene, clone size, J gene, CDR3 DNA, CDR3 protein. The D gene is left open where the match is weak. For some rows the clone size is stated as once, few or many, or as a class when expanded; others skip it.

11,NA,TRBV2,once,TRBJ2-3,TGTGCCAGCAGTAGCAAACATACGCAGTATTTT,CASSSKHTQYF
14,NA,TRBV24-1,NA,TRBJ2-2,TGTGCCACCAGTGATACCAAGAACACCGGGGAGCTGTTTTTT,CATSDTKNTGELFF
17,NA,TRBV24-1,NA,TRBJ1-2,TGTGCCACCAGTTGTAGATTGGGGGGGCCTCCTAACTATGGCTACACCTTC,CATSCRLGGPPNYGYTF
14,TRBD1,TRBV19,NA,TRBJ2-1,TGTGCCAGTAGTCTCGACAGGGGAAGCAATGAGCAGTTCTTC,CASSLDRGSNEQFF
15,TRBD2,TRBV28,NA,TRBJ2-2,TGTGCCAGCAGTTTAGGGACTAGAATCACCGGGGAGCTGTTTTTT,CASSLGTRITGELFF
12,NA,TRBV18,NA,TRBJ1-1,TGTGCCAGCTCACCCGGGAGGGACTTTGCTTTCTTT,CASSPGRDFAFF
13,NA,TRBV9,once,TRBJ2-1,TGTGCCAGCAGCGTAGCGGGGGGCTTGGAGCAGTTCTTC,CASSVAGGLEQFF
16,TRBD1,TRBV18,NA,TRBJ1-1,TGTGCCAGCTCACCAATCCGGACAGGGATGAACACTGAAGCTTTCTTT,CASSPIRTGMNTEAFF
15,NA,TRBV7-9,NA,TRBJ1-3,TGTGCCAGCAGCCCTGACACGAGCTCTGGAAACACCATATATTTT,CASSPDTSSGNTIYF
15,NA,TRBV28,NA,TRBJ2-7,TGTGCCAGCAGATCGGCCGGGACCGATTTCGACGAGCAGTACTTC,CASRSAGTDFDEQYF
15,NA,TRBV5-1,NA,TRBJ1-5,TGCGCCAGCAGCTGGGACGGCCGGGGCAATCAGCCCCAGCATTTT,CASSWDGRGNQPQHF